What follows is one T cell receptor (beta chain) and its context. This sample was taken from a study of CD8+ T cells in alopecia areata. Extracted RNA was reverse transcribed, and the resulting cDNA served as sequencing template. Only in-frame clones appear in the TCRdb table, and some are missing; sequencing was by immunoSEQ multiplex PCR. Of almost 35,000 clones in the sample, 55% were seen once. The germline CDR1 and CDR2 sequences are MDHEN and SYDVKM. CDR3 length: 19 residues. V was clipped by 3 bases and J by 0 bases; unmatched bases: 14. What was sequenced was NKG2D-high CD8+ T cells sorted from blood. This TCR derives from a human donor with alopecia areata. The rearrangement links TRBV28 to TRBJ2-1; TRBD1 matches at 7 bases. CDR3 in DNA: TGTGCCAGCAGTTTCTACCGGGACAGCCTTTTAAGCTCCTACAATGAGCAGTTCTTC. Translation gives CASSFYRDSLLSSYNEQFF.